This T cell receptor beta chain derives from a study of T cells expressing NK-cell markers. About the study: One of the eight sequenced donors was seronegative, whereas the other seven were HCMV-seropositive.

Using the 5' RACE reads, TCRdb records one entry per CDR3 protein without DNA. The table lists some 280,000 distinct CDR3 sequences. The CDR3 extends over 17 amino acids. Germline V gene lookup returns CDR1 LGHNA and CDR2 YSLEER. The sequenced sample was blood T cells: a sorted CD56 or NKG2C T cell subset, CD4+ or CD8+ T cells, or bulk PBMC T cells (not recorded which). V usage is TRBV4-3 and J usage is TRBJ2-2; TCRdb calls TRBD1, which cannot be checked without DNA. The source is a man aged 18 to 30 in good health. The CDR3 loop reads CASSQELASPHTGELFF.